This T cell receptor (beta chain) was documented in a study of blood T cell repertoires in COVID-19. The wider study: The study drew acute and convalescent COVID-19 samples from the United States, Italy and Spain. Sample material is recorded as cDNA or gDNA derived from T cells, B-cell-depleted T cells, or PBMCs.

The germline V gene encodes CDR1 KGHSH and CDR2 LQKENI. The ends lost 2 bases at V and 0 bases at J; junction bases unmatched: 7. The CDR3 is 17 residues long. Enrolled during active infection, Seattle patients were then followed longitudinally. How the authors handled the data: Amplification of reference gene primers provided the estimated nucleated cell counts. Only in-frame clones appear in the TCRdb table, and some are missing; sequencing was by immunoSEQ multiplex PCR. V and J calls plus clone size are reproduced from that table; the DNA served to infer D and trimming. The table shows 25,000 to 30,000 clones, with 80% to 90% occurring only once.

The specimen sequenced was peripheral blood. This receptor was taken from a woman older than 75 with COVID-19, enrolled during active disease. The V and J genes are TRBV18 and TRBJ1-3; 7 bases fit TRBD1. In DNA, the CDR3 is TGTGCCAGCTCACCAAACCGGGACAGAAACTCTGGAAACACCATATATTTT. It is translated as CASSPNRDRNSGNTIYF.